This paragraph covers one TCR beta chain sequence. This specimen includes other DNA sequences encoding the same CDR3. Naive CD8 isolation took CD45RO-negative cells positively selected for CCR7 and excluded terminally differentiated effector memory CD45RA+ cells. The data were obtained in a study of shared clonotypes between healthy human individuals. This CDR3 is 12 amino acids long. Germline V lookup: CDR1 SGDLS, CDR2 YYNGEE. V was clipped by 4 bases and J by 4 bases, with 6 bases between them. The data were produced by immunoSEQ multiplex PCR, yet TCRdb's version contains in-frame clones alone and is incomplete. Of about 580,000 clones listed, 98% are singletons.

The rearrangement uses TRBV9 and TRBJ2-1; D unclear. This TCR was recovered from a man aged 25-45 years in good health. Sequenced material: naive CD8+ T cells sorted from blood. The CDR3: CASSPAYNEQFF. CDR3 nucleotide sequence: TGTGCCAGCAGCCCGGCGTACAATGAGCAGTTCTTC.